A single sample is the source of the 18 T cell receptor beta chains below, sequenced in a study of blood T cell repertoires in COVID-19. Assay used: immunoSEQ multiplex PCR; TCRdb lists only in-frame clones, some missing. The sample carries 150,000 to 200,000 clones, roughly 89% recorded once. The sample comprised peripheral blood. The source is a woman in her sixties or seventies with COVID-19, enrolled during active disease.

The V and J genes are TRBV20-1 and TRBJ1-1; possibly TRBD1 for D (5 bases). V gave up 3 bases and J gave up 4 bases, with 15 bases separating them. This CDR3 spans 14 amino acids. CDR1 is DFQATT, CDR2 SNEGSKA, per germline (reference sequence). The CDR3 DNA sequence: TGCAGTGCTAGTAGCGACAGTCCGGGCACTGAAGCTTTCTTT. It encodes CSASSDSPGTEAFF.

The CDR3 DNA is TGTGCCTGGAGCAAGGGGCAGACATACACCGGGGAGCTGTTTTTT. It translates to CAWSKGQTYTGELFF. V usage is TRBV30 and J usage is TRBJ2-2, with a possible D match to TRBD1 (5 bases). The CDR3 has 15 amino acids. V gave up 3 bases and J gave up 3 bases, with 14 bases separating them. Germline loops: CDR1 GTSNPN, CDR2 SVGIG (reference sequence).

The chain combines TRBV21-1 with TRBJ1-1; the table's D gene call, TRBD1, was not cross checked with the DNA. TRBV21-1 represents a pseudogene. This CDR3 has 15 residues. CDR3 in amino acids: CASKYRGGENTEAFF. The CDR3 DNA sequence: TGTGCCAGCAAATACAGGGGGGGGGAGAACACTGAAGCTTTCTTT.

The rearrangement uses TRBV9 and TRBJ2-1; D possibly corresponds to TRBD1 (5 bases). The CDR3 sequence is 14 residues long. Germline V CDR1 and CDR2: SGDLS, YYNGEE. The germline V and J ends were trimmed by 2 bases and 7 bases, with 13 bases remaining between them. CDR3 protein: CASSVRQGGNEQFF. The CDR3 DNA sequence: TGTGCCAGCAGCGTTCGCCAGGGTGGTAATGAGCAGTTCTTC.

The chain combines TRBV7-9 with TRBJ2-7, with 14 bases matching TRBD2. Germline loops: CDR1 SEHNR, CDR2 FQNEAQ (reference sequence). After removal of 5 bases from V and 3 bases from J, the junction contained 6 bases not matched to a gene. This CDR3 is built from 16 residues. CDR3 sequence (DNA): TGTGCCAGCAGCAATCAGGGACTAGCGGGAGACTACGAGCAGTACTTC. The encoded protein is CASSNQGLAGDYEQYF.

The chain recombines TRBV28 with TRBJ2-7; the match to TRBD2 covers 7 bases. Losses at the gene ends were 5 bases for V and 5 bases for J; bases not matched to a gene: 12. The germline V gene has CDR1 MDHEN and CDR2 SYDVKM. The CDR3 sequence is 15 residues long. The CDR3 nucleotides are TGTGCCAGCAGTCCTAGTGGGACTATGCCCCACGAGCAGTACTTC. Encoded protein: CASSPSGTMPHEQYF. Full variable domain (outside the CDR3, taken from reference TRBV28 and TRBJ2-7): DVKVTQSSRYLVKRTGEKVFLECVQDMDHENMFWYRQDPGLGLRLIYFSYDVKMKEKGDIPEGYSVSREKKERFSLILESASTNQTSMYLCASSPSGTMPHEQYFGPGTRLTVT.

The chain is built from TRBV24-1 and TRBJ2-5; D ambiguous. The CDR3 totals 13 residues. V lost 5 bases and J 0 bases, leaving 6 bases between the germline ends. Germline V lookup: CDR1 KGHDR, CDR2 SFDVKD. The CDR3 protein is CATSAPYQETQYF. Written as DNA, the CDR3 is TGTGCCACCAGTGCCCCGTACCAAGAGACCCAGTACTTC.

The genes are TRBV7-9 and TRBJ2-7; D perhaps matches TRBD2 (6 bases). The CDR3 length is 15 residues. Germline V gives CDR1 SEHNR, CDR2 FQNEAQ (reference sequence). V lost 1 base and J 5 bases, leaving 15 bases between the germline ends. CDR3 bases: TGTGCCAGCAGCTTAGGCGGGACCCCCTCGAACGAGCAGTACTTC. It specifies CASSLGGTPSNEQYF.

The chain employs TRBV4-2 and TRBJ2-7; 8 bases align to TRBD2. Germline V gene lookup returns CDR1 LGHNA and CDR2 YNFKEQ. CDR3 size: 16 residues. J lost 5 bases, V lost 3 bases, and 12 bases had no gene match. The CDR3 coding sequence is TGTGCCAGCAGCCACGGTACCGGGACTAGGGTAGACGAGCAGTACTTC. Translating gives CASSHGTGTRVDEQYF.

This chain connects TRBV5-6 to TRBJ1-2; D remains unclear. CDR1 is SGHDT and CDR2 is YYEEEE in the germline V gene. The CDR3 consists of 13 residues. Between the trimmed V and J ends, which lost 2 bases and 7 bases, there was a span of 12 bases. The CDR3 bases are TGTGCCAGCAGCTTTGACGACTTTCGTGGCTACACCTTC. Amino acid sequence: CASSFDDFRGYTF.

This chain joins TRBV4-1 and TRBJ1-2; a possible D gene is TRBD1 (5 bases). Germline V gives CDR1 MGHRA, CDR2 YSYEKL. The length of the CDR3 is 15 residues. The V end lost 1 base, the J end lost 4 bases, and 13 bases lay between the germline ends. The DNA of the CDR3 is TGCGCCAGCAGCCAAGCCAGGGTATGGACCTATGGCTACACCTTC. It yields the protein CASSQARVWTYGYTF.

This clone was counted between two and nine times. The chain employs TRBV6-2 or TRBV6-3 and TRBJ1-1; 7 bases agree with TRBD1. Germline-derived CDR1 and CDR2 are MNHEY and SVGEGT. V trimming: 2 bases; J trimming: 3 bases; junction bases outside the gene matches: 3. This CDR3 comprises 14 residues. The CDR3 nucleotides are TGTGCCAGCAGTTACGCCACAGGGGACACTGAAGCTTTCTTT. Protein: CASSYATGDTEAFF.

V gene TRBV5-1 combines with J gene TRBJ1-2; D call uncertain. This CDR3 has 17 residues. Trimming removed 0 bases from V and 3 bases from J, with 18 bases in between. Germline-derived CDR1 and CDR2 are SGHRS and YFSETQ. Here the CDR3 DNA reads TGCGCCAGCAGCTTGGCACGACAATCACTCCTGGACTATGGCTACACCTTC. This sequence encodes CASSLARQSLLDYGYTF.

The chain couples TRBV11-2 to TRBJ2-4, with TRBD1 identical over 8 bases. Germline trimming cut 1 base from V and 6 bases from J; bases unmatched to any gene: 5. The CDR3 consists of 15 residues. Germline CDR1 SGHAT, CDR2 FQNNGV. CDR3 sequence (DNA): TGTGCCAGCAGCTTAGCAGGGGGCGCAGGAAACATTCAGTACTTC. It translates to CASSLAGGAGNIQYF. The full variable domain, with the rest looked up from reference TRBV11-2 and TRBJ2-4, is EAGVAQSPRYKIIEKRQSVAFWCNPISGHATLYWYQQILGQGPKLLIQFQNNGVVDDSQLPKDRFSAERLKGVDSTLKIQPAKLEDSAVYLCASSLAGGAGNIQYFGAGTRLSVL.

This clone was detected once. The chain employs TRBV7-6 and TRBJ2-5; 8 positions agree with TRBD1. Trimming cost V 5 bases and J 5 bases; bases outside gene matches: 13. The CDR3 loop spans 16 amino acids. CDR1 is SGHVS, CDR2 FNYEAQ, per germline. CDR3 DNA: TGTGCCAGCAGCCCCAAGGCCGGACAGGGTCGGGAGACCCAGTACTTC. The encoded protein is CASSPKAGQGRETQYF.

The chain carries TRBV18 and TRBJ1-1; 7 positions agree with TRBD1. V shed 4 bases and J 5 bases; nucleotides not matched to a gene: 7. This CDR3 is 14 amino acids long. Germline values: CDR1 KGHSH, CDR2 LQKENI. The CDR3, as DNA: TGTGCCAGCTCACTGGGACAGCGTGAAACTGAAGCTTTCTTT. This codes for CASSLGQRETEAFF.

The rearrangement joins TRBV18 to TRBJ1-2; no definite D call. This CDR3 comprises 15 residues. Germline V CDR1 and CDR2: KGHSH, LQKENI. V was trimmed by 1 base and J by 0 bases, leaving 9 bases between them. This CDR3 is CASSPQAPPNYGYTF. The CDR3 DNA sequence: TGTGCCAGCTCACCACAAGCCCCGCCTAACTATGGCTACACCTTC.

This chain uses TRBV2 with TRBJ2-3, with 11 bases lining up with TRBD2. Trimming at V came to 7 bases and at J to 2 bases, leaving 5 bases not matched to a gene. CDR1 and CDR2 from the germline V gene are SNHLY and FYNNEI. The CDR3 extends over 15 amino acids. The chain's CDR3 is CASTGTSGLTDTQYF. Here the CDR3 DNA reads TGTGCCAGCACCGGGACTAGCGGCCTCACAGATACGCAGTATTTT.